A single sample is the source of the 24 T cell receptor beta chains below, sequenced in a study of blood T cells in healthy people across ages. PCR was performed a second time for about 6 to 11 cycles using a sample-barcoded 5' primer and a J-beta primer mix. TCRdb ran MiXCR on the 5' RACE reads and lists one entry per CDR3 protein. The table lists 1.5 million to 2 million distinct CDR3 sequences, roughly two fifths of them singletons, with approximately 22% in the top ten. The sample comprised blood. These receptors all come from a human donor in good health.

This clonotype occurred a few times. This rearrangement joins TRBV6-2 or TRBV6-3 to TRBJ1-5; perhaps TRBD1 as D (5 bases). Trimming pared 6 bases from V and 2 bases from J, leaving 14 bases between. There are 15 residues in the CDR3. CDR1 is MNHEY, CDR2 SVGEGT, per germline. Here the CDR3 reads CASSPGPRGNQPQHF. In DNA, the CDR3 is TGTGCCAGCAGCCCTGGGCCCAGGGGCAATCAGCCCCAGCATTTT.

This clonotype appeared once. The chain couples TRBV5-6 to TRBJ1-1, with 7 bases lining up with TRBD1. The CDR3 spans 16 residues. The V segment lost 3 bases and the J segment 6 bases; nucleotides outside the gene matches: 14. Germline V gene lookup returns CDR1 SGHDT and CDR2 YYEEEE. CDR3 loop: CASSYREGDRRPEAFF. CDR3 in DNA: TGTGCCAGCAGCTACCGGGAGGGGGACAGAAGACCTGAAGCTTTCTTT.

This clonotype was counted between two and nine times. The chain employs TRBV6-2 or TRBV6-3 and TRBJ2-7; perhaps TRBD2 as D (6 bases). This CDR3 comprises 15 residues. The germline gives CDR1 MNHEY, CDR2 SVGEGT. V lost 8 bases and J 3 bases, leaving 20 bases between the germline ends. CDR3 DNA sequence: TGTGCCAGCGTGAACGGGGGACTCTCCCTCTACGAGCAGTACTTC. This gives the protein CASVNGGLSLYEQYF.

This clonotype showed up just a few times. This chain uses TRBV15 with TRBJ2-4, with 10 bases matching TRBD1. The CDR3 length is 15 residues. The V and J ends lost 4 bases and 13 bases, in that order; junction bases with no gene match: 13. Germline loops: CDR1 LNHNV, CDR2 YYDKDF (reference sequence). The CDR3, as DNA: TGTGCCACCAGCACCTCGGGACAGGGGTTAAAGGAGCAGTACTTC. It encodes CATSTSGQGLKEQYF.

The CDR3 is CASHGTSGGTDTQYF. CDR3 in DNA: TGCGCCAGCCACGGGACTAGCGGCGGCACAGATACGCAGTATTTT. The rearrangement joins TRBV5-1 to TRBJ2-3; 11 bases match TRBD2. V lost 7 bases to trimming and J lost 1 base; unmatched junction nucleotides: 5. The CDR3 consists of 15 residues. The germline gives CDR1 SGHRS, CDR2 YFSETQ.

V gene TRBV5-5 combines with J gene TRBJ2-7; D ambiguous. CDR1 SGHKS and CDR2 YYEKEE come from the germline V gene (reference sequence). V was pared by 3 bases and J by 3 bases, with 13 bases between. The CDR3 is 14 amino acids. This chain's CDR3 is CASSSSTSNYEQYF. The CDR3 DNA sequence: TGTGCCAGCAGCTCCTCGACAAGCAACTACGAGCAGTACTTC.

The chain recombines TRBV29-1 with TRBJ2-4; the D gene is possibly TRBD2 (6 bases). The DNA end is more similar to TRBJ2-7, so the J call may be wrong. The CDR3 extends over 13 amino acids. In germline, CDR1 is SQVTM, CDR2 ANQGSEA. This CDR3 is CSVGWGVLYEQYF. The DNA of the CDR3 is TGCAGCGTTGGGTGGGGGGTACTCTACGAGCAGTACTTC.

This clonotype was found once. The chain is built from TRBV4-2 and TRBJ2-7; 7 positions agree with TRBD1. V shed 5 bases and J 0 bases; nucleotides not matched to a gene: 7. The germline CDR1 and CDR2 sequences are LGHNA and YNFKEQ. CDR3 size: 15 residues. Written as DNA, the CDR3 is TGTGCCAGCAGCATAGGGACAGCAACCTCCTACGAGCAGTACTTC. It encodes CASSIGTATSYEQYF.

This clonotype occurred many times. This chain joins TRBV10-3 and TRBJ2-1; unclear D gene. The germline V gene has CDR1 ENHRY and CDR2 SYGVKD. CDR3 length: 14 amino acids. Trimming removed 2 bases at V and 4 bases at J, with 9 bases between. The CDR3 region has the DNA TGTGCCATCAGTGAGACATATGGGTACAATGAGCAGTTCTTC. It translates to CAISETYGYNEQFF.

Only a few counts were recorded for this clonotype. The V call is TRBV20-1, the J call TRBJ2-3; the D is unclear. CDR1 is DFQATT and CDR2 is SNEGSKA in the germline V gene (reference sequence). V lost 3 bases and J lost 0, with 10 bases in between. This CDR3 is 14 amino acids long. For the CDR3, the DNA is TGCAGTGCTAGCTGGCTTTCTAGCACAGATACGCAGTATTTT. It encodes CSASWLSSTDTQYF.

This clonotype was detected many times. The J gene is TRBJ1-2, the V gene TRBV7-2; TRBD1 is a possible D gene (5 bases). The germline V and J ends were trimmed by 3 bases and 4 bases, with 9 bases remaining between them. CDR1 and CDR2 from the germline V gene are SGHTA and FQGNSA. This CDR3 region has 13 residues. CDR3 amino acids: CASSFDRVYGYTF. The CDR3 DNA reads TGTGCCAGCAGCTTCGACAGAGTCTATGGCTACACCTTC.

The chain has TRBV27 and TRBJ1-2; D possibly corresponds to TRBD1 (6 bases). Germline CDR1 reads MNHEY; CDR2 reads SMNVEV (reference sequence). The CDR3 is 13 amino acids. Trimming left V 5 bases short and J 8 bases short, with 15 bases between. CDR3 DNA sequence: TGTGCCAGCAGTCCTACAGGGCCTGGGGGCTACACCTTC. This gives the protein CASSPTGPGGYTF.

The genes are TRBV20-1 and TRBJ2-1; D possibly uses TRBD1 or TRBD2 (6 bases each). CDR1 is DFQATT, CDR2 SNEGSKA, per germline (reference sequence). V gave up 2 bases and J gave up 4 bases, with 15 bases separating them. The CDR3 covers 15 residues. The CDR3 loop reads CSARIRGAGYNEQFF. CDR3 nucleotides: TGCAGTGCTAGAATAAGGGGGGCGGGATACAATGAGCAGTTCTTC.

The CDR3 bases are TGTGCCAGCAGCTTAGACAGGGCGAAGGGCTACACCTTC. It is translated as CASSLDRAKGYTF. The rearrangement joins TRBV7-3 to TRBJ1-2; 7 nucleotides agree with TRBD1. The CDR3 extends over 13 amino acids. Germline V lookup: CDR1 SGHTA, CDR2 FQGTGA. V gave up 2 bases and J gave up 8 bases; unmatched junction bases: 5.

The chain recombines TRBV5-5 with TRBJ1-3, with 8 bases matching TRBD1. The V gene's germline CDR1 is SGHKS and CDR2 YYEKEE (reference sequence). With V trimmed by 4 bases and J by 2 bases, 11 bases remained unmatched. This CDR3 is built from 17 residues. This chain's CDR3 is CASSLTAQDRAGNTIYF. The CDR3 region has the DNA TGTGCCAGCAGCCTAACAGCACAGGACAGGGCTGGAAACACCATATATTTT.

Regarding this clonotype: One end of the junction does not line up with germline, which may come from a read error. This sequence joins TRBV28 and TRBJ2-7; D gene uncertain. This CDR3 is 13 amino acids long. CDR1 is MDHEN and CDR2 is SYDVKM in the germline V gene. CDR3 sequence reads: CTSSLLQTYEQYF. The CDR3 DNA reads TGTACCAGCAGTTTATTACAGACCTACGAGCAGTACTTC.

There are a few counts of this clonotype. The V and J genes are TRBV6-1 and TRBJ2-5; no clear D. Trimming took 3 bases from V and 5 from J, leaving 7 bases between them. This CDR3 spans 12 amino acids. Germline-derived CDR1 and CDR2 are MNHNS and SASEGT. CDR3 nucleotides: TGTGCCAGCAGTGATATACTGGAGACCCAGTACTTC. It specifies CASSDILETQYF.

This clonotype came up a few times. This chain connects TRBV10-3 to TRBJ2-1; 10 bases match TRBD2. Germline assignment: CDR1 ENHRY and CDR2 SYGVKD. CDR3 length equals 15 residues. Germline trimming cut 3 bases from V and 6 bases from J; bases unmatched to any gene: 5. This CDR3 reads CAISETSGDFNEQFF. The CDR3 DNA reads TGTGCCATCAGTGAAACTAGCGGGGATTTCAATGAGCAGTTCTTC.

The J gene is TRBJ2-4, the V gene TRBV6-1; tentative D call: TRBD2 (6 bases). Germline assignment: CDR1 MNHNS and CDR2 SASEGT. V was clipped by 4 bases and J by 13 bases, with 29 bases between them. This CDR3 is built from 17 residues. For the CDR3, the DNA is TGTGCCAGCAGTGGACCGGGACTTTCCCACTCCTACAATGAGCAGTACTTC. Its protein product is CASSGPGLSHSYNEQYF.

This chain connects TRBV7-9 to TRBJ2-1, with a possible D match to TRBD2 (5 bases). Germline CDR1 reads SEHNR; CDR2 reads FQNEAQ (reference sequence). The CDR3 covers 14 residues. V dropped 2 bases and J dropped 7 bases, with 12 bases sitting between them. Here the CDR3 DNA reads TGTGCCAGCAGCTTACTAGCCGTCTCAAATGAGCAGTTCTTC. Protein sequence: CASSLLAVSNEQFF.

This clonotype was detected a few times. The V gene is TRBV7-2, the J gene TRBJ2-5; 7 bases are shared with TRBD1. The CDR3 is 15 amino acids. J gave up 1 base and V 3 bases, and 5 bases lay outside the gene matches. Germline V gene sequence: CDR1 SGHTA, CDR2 FQGNSA. CDR3 sequence: CASSLGNRGQETQYF. As DNA, the CDR3 is TGTGCCAGCAGCTTGGGCAACAGGGGCCAAGAGACCCAGTACTTC.

As to this clonotype: An end of the junction differs from the germline gene, which may be a read error. This CDR3 is CVSSPTGGFGDTQYF. The CDR3 nucleotides read TGTGTCAGCAGCCCCACAGGGGGATTTGGAGATACGCAGTATTTT. The chain combines TRBV3-1 with TRBJ2-3, with TRBD1 matching over 8 bases. This CDR3 is built from 15 residues. The germline gives CDR1 LGHDT, CDR2 YNNKEL (reference sequence).

This clonotype has more than one count but fewer than ten. At one of its ends the junction is not consistent with the germline gene, which may arise from a read error. The chain has TRBV4-2 and TRBJ1-1; 7 nucleotides line up with TRBD1. Per germline, CDR1 LGHNA and CDR2 YNFKEQ. CDR3 length equals 14 residues. CDR3 sequence: CASSQDRGNAEAFF. CDR3 coding DNA: TGTGCCAGCAGCCAAGACAGGGGGAACGCTGAAGCTTTCTTT.

The chain links TRBV7-2 to TRBJ1-5; D remains ambiguous. This CDR3 is built from 16 residues. Germline V gives CDR1 SGHTA, CDR2 FQGNSA. Trimming pared 1 base from V and 4 bases from J, leaving 14 bases between. This CDR3 is CASSLVGGELNQPQHF. The CDR3 coding sequence is TGTGCCAGCAGCTTAGTTGGCGGAGAGTTGAATCAGCCCCAGCATTTT.